This T cell receptor (beta chain) was retrieved from a study of OX40 agonist ivuxolimab in advanced cancers. In the study overall: Ivuxolimab was a fully human IgG2 agonistic monoclonal antibody targeting the costimulatory receptor OX40 (CD134). Intravenous ivuxolimab was administered to patients every 2 weeks at six dose levels: 0.01, 0.1, 0.3, 1.5, 3 and 10 mg/kg. A male proportion of around 81% and a mean age of 60 years, ranging from about 23 to 79, were recorded for the dose-escalation cohort. The monotherapy dose-escalation portion (N ≈ 50 patients) of the phase I ivuxolimab trial is reported in the paper. Of the 50 or so patients in dose escalation, around 20 had hepatocellular carcinoma, some 15 had melanoma, 9 had renal cell carcinoma and 9 had head and neck cancer. Patients were allowed to have had prior anti-PD-1, anti-PD-L1 or anti-CTLA-4 therapy, and 40% of the dose-escalation patients had previously received checkpoint inhibitors. The purpose of peripheral TCRbeta sequencing was to test whether ivuxolimab changed TCR sequence diversity and led to clonal T-cell expansion. Partial responses occurred in three dose-escalation patients, of whom one had hepatocellular carcinoma and two had cutaneous melanoma. What the authors observed across the whole study: After ivuxolimab, more expanded clones were found on average in CD8+ T cells than in CD4+ T cells. Low levels of normalized T-cell clonal expansion were also seen in some nonresponding patients. In partial responders in the 0.1-3.0 mg/kg groups, normalized peripheral clonal expansion was found to be among the lowest, especially among CD8+ T cells. At doses of 0.1 to 3.0 mg/kg, clonal expansion of both CD4+ and CD8+ blood T cells was observed from baseline to week 6. Which antigens the clonally expanded peripheral T cells were specific for was not determined.

From the germline V gene, CDR1 is MNHEY and CDR2 is SVGAGI. The trim is 0 bases for V and 4 bases for J, with a gap of 12 bases between the germline ends. The CDR3 measures 15 amino acids from cysteine to phenylalanine. Of the read, only the CDR3 DNA is kept; its 45 bases are in frame from base 1. Genomic DNA was extracted from sorted cells for sequencing of the TCRbeta CDR3 region. The immunoSEQ Assay was used to sequence the TCRbeta CDR3 regions. TCRdb re-hosts the immuneACCESS table, in-frame sequences only. Its copies lack some clones; in the studies checked, an unresolved V gene accounts for under half of them, and the cause for the rest is not known. The sample records under 80,000 clones, approximately 80% of which are singletons. The ten most abundant clones make up 0.8% to 1.1% of the sample. A word on this clone: Its antigen specificity is not known. No base-level quality is on record; no much larger clone is a single base apart.

Patients with autoimmune disease history or receiving systemic immunosuppression were excluded from the trial. In every dose cohort, peripheral blood was drawn for TCR sequencing at baseline, cycle 4 day 1, and cycle 7 day 1. The samples were drawn from a first-in-human, open-label, multicenter phase I dose-escalation trial of ivuxolimab. Adults with locally advanced or metastatic melanoma, renal cell carcinoma, hepatocellular carcinoma or head and neck squamous cell carcinoma were enrolled in the trial. Before TCR sequencing, CD4+ T cells and CD8+ T cells from peripheral blood were sorted into separate populations.

The rearranged chain carries TRBV6-5 and TRBJ1-2, with a weak D call of TRBD1 (5 bases match). This receptor was identified in an adult with an advanced solid tumor such as melanoma, head and neck, liver or kidney cancer. The sequenced sample was CD4+ or CD8+ T cells sorted from blood, obtained in a trial of the OX40 agonist ivuxolimab. The DNA is TGTGCCAGCAGTTACTCGAGGGACCTCATCTATGGCTACACCTTC. Translated, it reads CASSYSRDLIYGYTF.